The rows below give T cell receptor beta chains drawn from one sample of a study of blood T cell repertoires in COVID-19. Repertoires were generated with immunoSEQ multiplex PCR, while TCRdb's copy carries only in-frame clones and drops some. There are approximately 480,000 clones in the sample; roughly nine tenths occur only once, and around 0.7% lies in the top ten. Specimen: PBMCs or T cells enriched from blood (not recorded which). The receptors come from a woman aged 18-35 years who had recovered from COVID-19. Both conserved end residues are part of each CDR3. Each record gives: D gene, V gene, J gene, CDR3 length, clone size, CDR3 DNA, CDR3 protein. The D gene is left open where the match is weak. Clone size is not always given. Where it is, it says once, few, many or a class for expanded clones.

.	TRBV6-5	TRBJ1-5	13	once	TGTGCCAGCAGTACCTCGGGAGGTCAGCCCCAGCATTTT	CASSTSGGQPQHF
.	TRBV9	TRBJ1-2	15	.	TGTGCCAGCAGCTTTTTGGGGGAGGAATACTATGGCTACACCTTC	CASSFLGEEYYGYTF
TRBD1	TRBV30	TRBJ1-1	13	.	TGTGCCTGGAGTTCCGACAGGGACACTGAAGCTTTCTTT	CAWSSDRDTEAFF
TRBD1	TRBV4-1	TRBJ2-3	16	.	TGCGCCAGCAGCCAGGGCGGCAGGGGGTCTCTCGATACGCAGTATTTT	CASSQGGRGSLDTQYF
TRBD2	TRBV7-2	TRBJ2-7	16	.	TGTGCCAGCAGCTTACCGGGAGCGGGGGTCTCCTACGAGCAGTACTTC	CASSLPGAGVSYEQYF
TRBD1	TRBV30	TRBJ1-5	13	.	TGTGCCTCGTCGGCGACAGGGAATCAGCCCCAGCATTTT	CASSATGNQPQHF
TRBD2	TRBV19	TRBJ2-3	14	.	TGTGCCAGTAGTCCGGGACTAGCGTCAGATACGCAGTATTTT	CASSPGLASDTQYF
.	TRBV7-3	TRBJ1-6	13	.	TGTGCCAGCAGCTTAGGTGCGGAAACACCCCTCCACTTT	CASSLGAETPLHF
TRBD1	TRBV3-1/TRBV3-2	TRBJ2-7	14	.	TGTGCCAGCAGCCATCGGACAGGATTATACGAGCAGTACTTC	CASSHRTGLYEQYF
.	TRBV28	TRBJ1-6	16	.	TGTGCCAGCAGTTTACCTCCGAGCTCCTATAATTCACCCCTCCACTTT	CASSLPPSSYNSPLHF
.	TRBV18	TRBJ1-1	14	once	TGTGCCAGCTCACCGAATACAGGGAGGGATGAAGCTTTCTTT	CASSPNTGRDEAFF
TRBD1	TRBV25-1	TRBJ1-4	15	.	TGTGCCAGCAGTGAACTCGGGACAGGGAACGAAAAACTGTTTTTT	CASSELGTGNEKLFF
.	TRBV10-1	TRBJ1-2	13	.	TGCGCCAGCAGTGAGTCGTTTGTCGGGGGCTACACCTTC	CASSESFVGGYTF
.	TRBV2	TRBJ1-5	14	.	TGTGCCAGCAGTGAAGAGGACACTTATATGCCCCAGCATTTT	CASSEEDTYMPQHF
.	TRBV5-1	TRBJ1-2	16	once	TGCGCCAGCAGCTTGGTTGCTGGGGGGGCTAACTATGGCTACACCTTC	CASSLVAGGANYGYTF
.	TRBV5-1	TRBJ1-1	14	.	TGCGCCAGCAGCTCCGGGACACCGGGGACTGAAGCTTTCTTT	CASSSGTPGTEAFF
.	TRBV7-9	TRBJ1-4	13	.	TGTGCCAGCAGTTTACTGAGTAATGAAAAACTGTTTTTT	CASSLLSNEKLFF
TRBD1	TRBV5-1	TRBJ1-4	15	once	TGCGCCAGCAGCAAGGAGGGGGACAGCGTTGAAAAACTGTTTTTT	CASSKEGDSVEKLFF
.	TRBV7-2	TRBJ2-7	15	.	TGTGCCAGCAGCTCCTCCGGACACGACTTTTACGAGCAGTACTTC	CASSSSGHDFYEQYF
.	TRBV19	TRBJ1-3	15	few	TGTGCCAGTAGTCTACGACAACCCTCTGGAAACACCATATATTTT	CASSLRQPSGNTIYF
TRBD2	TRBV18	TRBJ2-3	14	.	TGTGCCAGCTCACCAGCGGGAGCCACAGATACGCAGTATTTT	CASSPAGATDTQYF
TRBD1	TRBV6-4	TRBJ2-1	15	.	TGTGCCAGCAGTCTGGACAGGAGCTCCTACAATGAGCAGTTCTTC	CASSLDRSSYNEQFF
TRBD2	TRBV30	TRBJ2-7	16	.	TGTGCCTGGAGTCCTCGTTTGGGGGGGATGACCTACGAGCAGTACTTC	CAWSPRLGGMTYEQYF
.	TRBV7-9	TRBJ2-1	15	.	TGTGCCAGCAGCTTAGTGTCCCTGTCCTACAATGAGCAGTTCTTC	CASSLVSLSYNEQFF